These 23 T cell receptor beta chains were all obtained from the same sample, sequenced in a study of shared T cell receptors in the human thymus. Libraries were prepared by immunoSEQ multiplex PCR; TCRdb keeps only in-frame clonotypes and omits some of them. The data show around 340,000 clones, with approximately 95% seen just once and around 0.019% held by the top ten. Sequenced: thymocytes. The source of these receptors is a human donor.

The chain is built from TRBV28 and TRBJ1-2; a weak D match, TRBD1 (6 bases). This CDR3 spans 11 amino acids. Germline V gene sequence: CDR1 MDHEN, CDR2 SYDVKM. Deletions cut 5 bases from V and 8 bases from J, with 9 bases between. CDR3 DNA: TGTGCCAGCAGTAGAGGGGGAGGCTACACCTTC. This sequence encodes CASSRGGGYTF.

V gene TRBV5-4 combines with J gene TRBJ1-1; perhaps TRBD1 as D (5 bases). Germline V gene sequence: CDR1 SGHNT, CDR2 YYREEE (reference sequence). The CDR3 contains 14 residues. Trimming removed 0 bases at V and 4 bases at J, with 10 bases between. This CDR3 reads CASSLVRGVTEAFF. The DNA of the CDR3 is TGTGCCAGCAGCTTGGTGCGGGGGGTCACTGAAGCTTTCTTT. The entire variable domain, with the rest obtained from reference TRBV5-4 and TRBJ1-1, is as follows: ETGVTQSPTHLIKTRGQQVTLRCSSQSGHNTVSWYQQALGQGPQFIFQYYREEENGRGNFPPRFSGLQFPNYSSELNVNALELDDSALYLCASSLVRGVTEAFFGQGTRLTVV.

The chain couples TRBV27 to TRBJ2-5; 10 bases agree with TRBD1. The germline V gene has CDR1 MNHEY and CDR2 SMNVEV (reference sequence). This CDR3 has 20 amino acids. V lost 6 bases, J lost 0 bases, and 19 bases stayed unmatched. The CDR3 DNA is TGTGCCAGCAGACCAATTCGAGGGACAGGGGCGCGGATTTACCAAGAGACCCAGTACTTC. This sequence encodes CASRPIRGTGARIYQETQYF.

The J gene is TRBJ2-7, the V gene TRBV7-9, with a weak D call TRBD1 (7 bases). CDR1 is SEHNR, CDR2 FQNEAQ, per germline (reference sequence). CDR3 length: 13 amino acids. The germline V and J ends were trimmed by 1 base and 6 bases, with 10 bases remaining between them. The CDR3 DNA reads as TGTGCCAGCAGCTTAGGGCAGGGGGGCGAGCAGTACTTC. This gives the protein CASSLGQGGEQYF.

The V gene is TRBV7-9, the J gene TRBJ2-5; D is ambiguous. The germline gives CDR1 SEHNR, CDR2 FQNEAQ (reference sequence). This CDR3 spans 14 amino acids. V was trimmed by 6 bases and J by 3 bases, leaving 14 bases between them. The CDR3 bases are TGTGCCAGCAGTTCGTCTTATACCAAAGAGACCCAGTACTTC. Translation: CASSSSYTKETQYF.

The CDR3 DNA is TGTGCCAGCAGCCCTCGGCGGTGGGGGGGCTCCTACGAGCAGTACTTC. Residues: CASSPRRWGGSYEQYF. The chain has TRBV11-2 and TRBJ2-7; 7 bases align to TRBD2. The germline gives CDR1 SGHAT, CDR2 FQNNGV. The CDR3 has 16 amino acids. Unmatched junction bases numbered 10, after V lost 5 bases and J lost 0 bases.

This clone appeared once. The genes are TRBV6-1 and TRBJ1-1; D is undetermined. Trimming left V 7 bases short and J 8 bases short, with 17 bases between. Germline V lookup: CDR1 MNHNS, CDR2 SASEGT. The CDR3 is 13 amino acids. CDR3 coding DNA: TGTGCCAGCACCACAAAGACACCGCGGGAAGCTTTCTTT. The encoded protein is CASTTKTPREAFF.

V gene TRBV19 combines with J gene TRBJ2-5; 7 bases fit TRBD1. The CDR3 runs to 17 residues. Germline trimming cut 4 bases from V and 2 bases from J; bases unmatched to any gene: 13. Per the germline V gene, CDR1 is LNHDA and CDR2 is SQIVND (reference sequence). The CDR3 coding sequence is TGTGCCAGTAGTACACCTACGACAGGGCGAGGGCAAGAGACCCAGTACTTC. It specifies CASSTPTTGRGQETQYF.

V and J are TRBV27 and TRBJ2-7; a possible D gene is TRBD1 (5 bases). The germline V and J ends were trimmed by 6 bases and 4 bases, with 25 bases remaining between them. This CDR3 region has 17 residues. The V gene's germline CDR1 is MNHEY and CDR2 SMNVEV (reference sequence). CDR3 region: CASSSLGDQGRSYEQYF. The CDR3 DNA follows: TGTGCCAGCAGCTCCTTAGGCGATCAGGGAAGATCGTACGAGCAGTACTTC.

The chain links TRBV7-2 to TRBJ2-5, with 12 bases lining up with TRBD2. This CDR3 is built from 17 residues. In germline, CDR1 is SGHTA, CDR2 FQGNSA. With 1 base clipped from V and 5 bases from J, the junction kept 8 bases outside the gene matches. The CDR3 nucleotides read TGTGCCAGCAGCTTAGGGCTAGCGGGAGGGGGGGCCGAGACCCAGTACTTC. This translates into CASSLGLAGGGAETQYF. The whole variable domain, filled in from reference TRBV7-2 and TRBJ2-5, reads GAGVSQSPSNKVTEKGKDVELRCDPISGHTALYWYRQSLGQGLEFLIYFQGNSAPDKSGLPSDRFSAERTGGSVSTLTIQRTQQEDSAVYLCASSLGLAGGGAETQYFGPGTRLLVL.

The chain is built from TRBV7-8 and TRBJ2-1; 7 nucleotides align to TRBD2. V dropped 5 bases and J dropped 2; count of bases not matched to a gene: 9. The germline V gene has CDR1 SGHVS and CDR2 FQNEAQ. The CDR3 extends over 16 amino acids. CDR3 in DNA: TGTGCCAGCAGCCCCTTGCCTAGCGGACCCTACAATGAGCAGTTCTTC. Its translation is CASSPLPSGPYNEQFF.

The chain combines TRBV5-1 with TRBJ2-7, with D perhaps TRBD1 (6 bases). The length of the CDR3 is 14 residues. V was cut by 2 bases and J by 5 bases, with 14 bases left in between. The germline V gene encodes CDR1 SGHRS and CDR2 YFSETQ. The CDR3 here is CASSLGTPADEQYF. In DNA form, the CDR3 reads TGCGCCAGCAGCTTAGGGACACCGGCCGACGAGCAGTACTTC.

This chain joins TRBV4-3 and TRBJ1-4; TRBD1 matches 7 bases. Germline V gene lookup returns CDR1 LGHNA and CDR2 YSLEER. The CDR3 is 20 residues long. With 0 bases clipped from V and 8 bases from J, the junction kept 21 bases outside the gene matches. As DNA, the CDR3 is TGCGCCAGCAGCCAAGACCACTCCGGTTTGCCCGGGACAGTGGGAGAAAAACTGTTTTTT. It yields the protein CASSQDHSGLPGTVGEKLFF.

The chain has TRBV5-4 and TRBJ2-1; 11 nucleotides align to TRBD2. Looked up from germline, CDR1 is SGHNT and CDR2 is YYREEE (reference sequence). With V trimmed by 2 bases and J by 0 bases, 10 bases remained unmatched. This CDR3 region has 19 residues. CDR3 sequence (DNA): TGTGCCAGCAGCTTTAGACTAGCGGGACCCAATCCCTCCTACAATGAGCAGTTCTTC. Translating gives CASSFRLAGPNPSYNEQFF. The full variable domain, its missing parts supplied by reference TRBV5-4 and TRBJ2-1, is ETGVTQSPTHLIKTRGQQVTLRCSSQSGHNTVSWYQQALGQGPQFIFQYYREEENGRGNFPPRFSGLQFPNYSSELNVNALELDDSALYLCASSFRLAGPNPSYNEQFFGPGTRLTVL.

The CDR3 sequence: CATNEGLACEQYF. As DNA, the CDR3 is TGTGCCACCAACGAGGGGCTCGCGTGCGAGCAGTACTTC. The chain links TRBV6-5 to TRBJ2-7; D may match TRBD1 or TRBD2 (5 bases each). Germline-derived CDR1 and CDR2 are MNHEY and SVGAGI. CDR3 length: 13 amino acids. V lost 10 bases, J lost 6 bases, and 19 bases lay in between.

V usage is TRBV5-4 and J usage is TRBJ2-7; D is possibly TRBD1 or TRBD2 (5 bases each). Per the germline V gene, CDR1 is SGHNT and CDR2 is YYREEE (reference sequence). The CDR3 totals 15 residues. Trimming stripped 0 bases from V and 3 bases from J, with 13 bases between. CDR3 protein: CASSLAWGSFYEQYF. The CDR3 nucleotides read TGTGCCAGCAGCTTGGCCTGGGGGAGTTTCTACGAGCAGTACTTC.

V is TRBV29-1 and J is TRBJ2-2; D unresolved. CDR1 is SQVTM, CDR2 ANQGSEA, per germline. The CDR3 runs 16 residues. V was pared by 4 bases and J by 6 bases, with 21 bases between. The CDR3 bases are TGCAGCGTTGGATGGAAGGGCACGAAGGGTGCCGGGGAGCTGTTTTTT. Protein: CSVGWKGTKGAGELFF.

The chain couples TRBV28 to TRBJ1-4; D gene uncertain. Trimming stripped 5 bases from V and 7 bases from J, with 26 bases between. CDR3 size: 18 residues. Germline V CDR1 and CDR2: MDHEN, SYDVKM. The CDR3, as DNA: TGTGCCAGCAGTCAATCGAACCCGCCACCAGACGATACTGAAAAACTGTTTTTT. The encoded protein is CASSQSNPPPDDTEKLFF. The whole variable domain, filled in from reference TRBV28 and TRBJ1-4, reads DVKVTQSSRYLVKRTGEKVFLECVQDMDHENMFWYRQDPGLGLRLIYFSYDVKMKEKGDIPEGYSVSREKKERFSLILESASTNQTSMYLCASSQSNPPPDDTEKLFFGSGTQLSVL.

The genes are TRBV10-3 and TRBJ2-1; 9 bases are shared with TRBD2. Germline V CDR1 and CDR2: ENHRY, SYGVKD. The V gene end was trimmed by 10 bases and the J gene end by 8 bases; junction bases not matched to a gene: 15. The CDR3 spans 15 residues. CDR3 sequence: CATRLIAGEVDEQFF. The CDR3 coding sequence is TGTGCCACCAGACTCATAGCGGGAGAGGTCGATGAGCAGTTCTTC.

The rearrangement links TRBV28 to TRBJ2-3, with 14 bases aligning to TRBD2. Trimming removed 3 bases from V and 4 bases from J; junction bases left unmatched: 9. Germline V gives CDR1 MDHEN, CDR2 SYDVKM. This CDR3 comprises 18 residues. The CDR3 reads CASSFPRLAGGSADTQYF. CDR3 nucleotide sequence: TGTGCCAGCAGTTTCCCCCGACTAGCGGGAGGGTCTGCAGATACGCAGTATTTT.

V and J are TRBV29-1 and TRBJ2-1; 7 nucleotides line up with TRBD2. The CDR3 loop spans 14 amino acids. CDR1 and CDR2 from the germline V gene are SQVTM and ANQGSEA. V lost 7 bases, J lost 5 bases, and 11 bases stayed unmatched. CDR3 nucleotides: TGCAGCGCACGCGGGAGATCCAAACACAATGAGCAGTTCTTC. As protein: CSARGRSKHNEQFF.

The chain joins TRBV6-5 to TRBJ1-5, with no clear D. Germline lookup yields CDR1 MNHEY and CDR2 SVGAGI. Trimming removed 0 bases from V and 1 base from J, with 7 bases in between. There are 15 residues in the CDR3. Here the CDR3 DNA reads TGTGCCAGCAGTTACTCCGGGGAGAGCAATCAGCCCCAGCATTTT. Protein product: CASSYSGESNQPQHF.

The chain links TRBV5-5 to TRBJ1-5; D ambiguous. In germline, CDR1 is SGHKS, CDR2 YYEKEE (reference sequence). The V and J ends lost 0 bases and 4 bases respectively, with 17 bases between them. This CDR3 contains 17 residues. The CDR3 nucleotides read TGTGCCAGCAGCTTGGGGACGGGGAAGGGCGTGAATCAGCCCCAGCATTTT. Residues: CASSLGTGKGVNQPQHF.